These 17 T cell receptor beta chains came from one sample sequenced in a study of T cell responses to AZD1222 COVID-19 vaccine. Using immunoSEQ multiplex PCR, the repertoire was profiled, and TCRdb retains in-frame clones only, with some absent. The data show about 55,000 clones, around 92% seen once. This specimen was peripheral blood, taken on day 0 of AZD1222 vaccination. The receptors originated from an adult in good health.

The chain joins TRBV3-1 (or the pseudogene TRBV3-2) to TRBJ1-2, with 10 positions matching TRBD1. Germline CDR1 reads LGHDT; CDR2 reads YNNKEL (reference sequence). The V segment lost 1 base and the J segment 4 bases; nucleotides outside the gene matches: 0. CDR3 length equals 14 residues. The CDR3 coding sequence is TGTGCCAGCAGCCAAGGACAGGGGGCCTATGGCTACACCTTC. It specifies CASSQGQGAYGYTF.

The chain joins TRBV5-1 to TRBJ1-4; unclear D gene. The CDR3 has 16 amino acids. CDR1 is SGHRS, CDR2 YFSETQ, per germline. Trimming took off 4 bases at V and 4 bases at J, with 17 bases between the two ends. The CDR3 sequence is CASSPSGRLYNEKLFF. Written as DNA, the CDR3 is TGCGCCAGCAGCCCTTCAGGACGGTTGTATAATGAAAAACTGTTTTTT.

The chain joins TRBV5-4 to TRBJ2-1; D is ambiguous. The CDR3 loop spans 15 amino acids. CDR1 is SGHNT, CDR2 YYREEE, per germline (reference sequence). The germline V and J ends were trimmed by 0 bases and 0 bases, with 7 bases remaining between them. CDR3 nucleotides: TGTGCCAGCAGCTTGGTCCAGGACTCCTACAATGAGCAGTTCTTC. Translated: CASSLVQDSYNEQFF.

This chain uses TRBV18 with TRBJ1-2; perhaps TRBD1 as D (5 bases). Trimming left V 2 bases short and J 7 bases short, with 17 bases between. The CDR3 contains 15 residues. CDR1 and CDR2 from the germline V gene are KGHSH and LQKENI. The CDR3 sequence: CASSPETQVGFGYTF. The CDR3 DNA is TGTGCCAGCTCACCAGAAACACAGGTCGGTTTTGGCTACACCTTC.

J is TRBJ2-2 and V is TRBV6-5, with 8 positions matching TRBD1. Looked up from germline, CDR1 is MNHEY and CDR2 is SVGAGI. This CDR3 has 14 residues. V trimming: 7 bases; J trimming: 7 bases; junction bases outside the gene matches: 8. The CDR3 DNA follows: TGTGCCAGCATTTTCGGACAGGGAAGCGGGGAGCTGTTTTTT. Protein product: CASIFGQGSGELFF.

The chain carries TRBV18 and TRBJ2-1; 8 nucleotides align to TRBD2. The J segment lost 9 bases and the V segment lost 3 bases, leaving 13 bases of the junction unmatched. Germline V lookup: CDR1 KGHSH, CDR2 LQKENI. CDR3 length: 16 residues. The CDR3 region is CASSPSGTSVLSEQFF. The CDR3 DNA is TGTGCCAGCTCACCCTCCGGGACTAGTGTCCTAAGTGAGCAGTTCTTC.

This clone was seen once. In DNA, the CDR3 is TGTGCCAGCAAGATAGCGCCCGCGTCATACAATGAGCAGTTCTTC. This encodes CASKIAPASYNEQFF. This chain joins TRBV6-5 and TRBJ2-1, with a possible D match to TRBD2 (5 bases). CDR3 length equals 15 residues. The germline gives CDR1 MNHEY, CDR2 SVGAGI. V was cut by 7 bases and J by 4 bases, with 17 bases left in between.

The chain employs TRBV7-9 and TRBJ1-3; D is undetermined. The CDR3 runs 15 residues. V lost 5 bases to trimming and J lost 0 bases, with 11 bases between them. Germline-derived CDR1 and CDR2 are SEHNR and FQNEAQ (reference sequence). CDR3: CASSSRGVSGNTIYF. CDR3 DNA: TGTGCCAGCAGCAGCCGCGGAGTCTCTGGAAACACCATATATTTT.

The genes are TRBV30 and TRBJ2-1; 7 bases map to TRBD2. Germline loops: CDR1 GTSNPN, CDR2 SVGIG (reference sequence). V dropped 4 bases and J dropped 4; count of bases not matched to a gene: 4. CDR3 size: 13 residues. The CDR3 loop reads CAWTSGVYNEQFF. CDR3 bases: TGTGCCTGGACTAGCGGAGTTTACAATGAGCAGTTCTTC.

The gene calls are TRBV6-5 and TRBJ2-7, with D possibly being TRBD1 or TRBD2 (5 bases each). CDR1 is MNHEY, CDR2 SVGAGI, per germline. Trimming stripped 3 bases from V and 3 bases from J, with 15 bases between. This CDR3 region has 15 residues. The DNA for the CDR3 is TGTGCCAGCAGTTATTCAGGGACCCTCGGCTACGAGCAGTACTTC. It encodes CASSYSGTLGYEQYF.

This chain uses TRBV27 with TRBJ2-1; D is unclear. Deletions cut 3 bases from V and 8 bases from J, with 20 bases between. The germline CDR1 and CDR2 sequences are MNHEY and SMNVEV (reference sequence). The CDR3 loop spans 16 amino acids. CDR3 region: CASSFSWAYVIDEQFF. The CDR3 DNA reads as TGTGCCAGCAGTTTTTCGTGGGCATACGTTATCGATGAGCAGTTCTTC.

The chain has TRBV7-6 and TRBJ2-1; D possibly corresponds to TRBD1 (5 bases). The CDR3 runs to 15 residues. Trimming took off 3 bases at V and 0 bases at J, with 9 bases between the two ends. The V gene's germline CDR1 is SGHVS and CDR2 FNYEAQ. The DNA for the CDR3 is TGTGCCAGCAGCTTGGCAGGGTCCTCCTACAATGAGCAGTTCTTC. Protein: CASSLAGSSYNEQFF.

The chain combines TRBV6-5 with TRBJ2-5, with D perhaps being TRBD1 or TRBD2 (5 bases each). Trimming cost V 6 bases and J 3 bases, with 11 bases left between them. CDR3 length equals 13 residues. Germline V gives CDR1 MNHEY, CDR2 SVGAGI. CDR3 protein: CASSKGTKETQYF. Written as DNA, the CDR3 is TGTGCCAGCAGCAAAGGGACCAAAGAGACCCAGTACTTC.

The CDR3 DNA sequence: TGCAGTGCTAGTCGGTACAGGGGTGGATACGAGCAGTACTTC. As protein: CSASRYRGGYEQYF. V gene TRBV20-1 combines with J gene TRBJ2-7; the match to TRBD1 covers 7 bases. The V gene's germline CDR1 is DFQATT and CDR2 SNEGSKA (reference sequence). The CDR3 loop spans 14 amino acids. Unmatched junction bases numbered 9, after V lost 3 bases and J lost 4 bases.

The chain's CDR3 is CASSPDRGGTEAFF. DNA for the CDR3: TGTGCCAGCAGTCCCGACAGGGGAGGGACTGAAGCTTTCTTT. The V and J genes are TRBV27 and TRBJ1-1; 8 bases are shared with TRBD1. CDR3 length equals 14 residues. V was clipped by 5 bases and J by 5 bases; unmatched bases: 7. Germline CDR1 is MNHEY and CDR2 is SMNVEV (reference sequence).

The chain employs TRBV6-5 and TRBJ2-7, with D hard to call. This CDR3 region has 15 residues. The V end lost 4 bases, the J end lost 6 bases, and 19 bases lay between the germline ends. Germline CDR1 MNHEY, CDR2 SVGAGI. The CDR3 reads CASSSTGSFYAEQYF. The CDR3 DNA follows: TGTGCCAGCAGTTCCACCGGTTCTTTCTACGCCGAGCAGTACTTC.

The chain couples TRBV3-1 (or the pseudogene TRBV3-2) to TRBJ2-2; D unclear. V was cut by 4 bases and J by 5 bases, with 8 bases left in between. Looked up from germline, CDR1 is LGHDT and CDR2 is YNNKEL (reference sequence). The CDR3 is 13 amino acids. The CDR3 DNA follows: TGTGCCAGCAGCCGCCCGTGGACCGGGGAGCTGTTTTTT. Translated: CASSRPWTGELFF.